This passage covers 28 T cell receptor beta chains from one sample sequenced in a study of blood T cell repertoires in COVID-19. This table comes from immunoSEQ multiplex PCR, and its TCRdb copy is limited to in-frame clones, with some not included. Of roughly 88,000 clones in the sample, approximately 80% were seen once. Input material: peripheral blood. All receptors come from a woman of 80 years or more with acute or convalescent COVID-19.

The V call is TRBV27, the J call TRBJ2-1; 9 nucleotides agree with TRBD2. Per germline, CDR1 MNHEY and CDR2 SMNVEV (reference sequence). Unmatched junction bases numbered 9, after V lost 6 bases and J lost 3 bases. The CDR3 sequence is 16 residues long. DNA of the CDR3: TGTGCCAGCAGGTCGGCGGGGGGGCCCCACTACAATGAGCAGTTCTTC. It yields the protein CASRSAGGPHYNEQFF.

This clone has just one count. V is TRBV5-6 and J is TRBJ2-1; 14 bases match TRBD2. This CDR3 has 17 residues. The ends lost 4 bases at V and 6 bases at J; junction bases unmatched: 9. Germline CDR1 SGHDT, CDR2 YYEEEE. CDR3 residues: CASSTRLAGGPSNEQFF. CDR3 nucleotide sequence: TGTGCCAGCAGCACTCGACTAGCGGGGGGGCCCAGCAATGAGCAGTTCTTC.

The gene calls are TRBV5-4 and TRBJ2-1; D unclear. Germline values: CDR1 SGHNT, CDR2 YYREEE (reference sequence). This CDR3 spans 10 amino acids. Trimming took 7 bases from V and 8 from J, leaving 7 bases between them. CDR3 coding DNA: TGTGCCAGCCCGTCAGATGAGCAGTTCTTC. Its translation: CASPSDEQFF.

This chain connects TRBV9 to TRBJ1-2; TRBD1 aligns across 12 bases. Germline lookup yields CDR1 SGDLS and CDR2 YYNGEE. J gave up 2 bases and V 3 bases, and 11 bases lay outside the gene matches. CDR3 size: 18 residues. In DNA form, the CDR3 reads TGTGCCAGCAGCGGTACCGGGACAGGGGGCGGATCAAACTATGGCTACACCTTC. Translating gives CASSGTGTGGGSNYGYTF.

The J gene is TRBJ2-7, the V gene TRBV18; TRBD2 aligns across 11 bases. From germline, CDR1 is KGHSH and CDR2 LQKENI. The CDR3 spans 15 residues. V trimming: 4 bases; J trimming: 5 bases; junction bases outside the gene matches: 7. CDR3 sequence (DNA): TGTGCCAGCTCACTGTCTCTAGCGGGGGGTGACGAGCAGTACTTC. It yields the protein CASSLSLAGGDEQYF.

The sample holds one count of this clone. This chain links TRBV7-9 with TRBJ2-3; the match to TRBD1 covers 11 bases. From germline, CDR1 is SEHNR and CDR2 FQNEAQ (reference sequence). V gave up 5 bases and J gave up 1 base; unmatched junction bases: 2. The CDR3 covers 15 residues. The CDR3 DNA reads TGTGCCAGCAGCCGGACAGGGGGCCGCACAGATACGCAGTATTTT. Its translation is CASSRTGGRTDTQYF.

The V gene is TRBV7-9, the J gene TRBJ1-3, with TRBD1 matching 7 bases. The CDR3 contains 15 residues. V was pared by 5 bases and J by 3 bases, with 7 bases of the junction left unmatched. From germline, CDR1 is SEHNR and CDR2 FQNEAQ (reference sequence). DNA of the CDR3: TGTGCCAGCAGCCCCAGGACAGGCAGTGGAAACACCATATATTTT. This translates into CASSPRTGSGNTIYF. The whole variable domain, remainder taken from reference TRBV7-9 and TRBJ1-3, is DTGVSQNPRHKITKRGQNVTFRCDPISEHNRLYWYRQTLGQGPEFLTYFQNEAQLEKSRLLSDRFSAERPKGSFSTLEIQRTEQGDSAMYLCASSPRTGSGNTIYFGEGSWLTVV.

The chain uses TRBV24-1 and TRBJ1-5; weak D call: TRBD1 (5 bases). V was shortened by 6 bases and J by 6 bases, with 11 bases between the two germline ends. Germline lookup yields CDR1 KGHDR and CDR2 SFDVKD. This CDR3 is 13 amino acids long. Written as DNA, the CDR3 is TGTGCCACCAGTCGGGGGTCGGGTCAGCCCCAGCATTTT. Encoded protein: CATSRGSGQPQHF.

V usage is TRBV18 and J usage is TRBJ1-3; 7 bases line up with TRBD1. Looked up from germline, CDR1 is KGHSH and CDR2 is LQKENI. There are 17 residues in the CDR3. Trimming at V came to 3 bases and at J to 1 base, leaving 9 bases not matched to a gene. In DNA, the CDR3 is TGTGCCAGCTCACCGTTCCGGGACAGTATTTCTGGAAACACCATATATTTT. Protein sequence: CASSPFRDSISGNTIYF.

About this clone itself: The germline gene is not matched at one end of the junction; a read error may be the cause. This CDR3 reads CASSPDRGNGQEQFF. In nucleotides, the CDR3 is TGTGCTAGCAGCCCAGACAGGGGAAATGGGCAAGAGCAGTTCTTC. The chain carries TRBV7-7 and TRBJ2-1; TRBD1 agrees at 8 bases. In germline, CDR1 is SSHAT, CDR2 FNYEAQ (reference sequence). The CDR3 covers 15 residues.

This clone has a single count. The chain is built from TRBV28 and TRBJ1-2, with a tentative D call TRBD1 (6 bases). Germline V gene lookup returns CDR1 MDHEN and CDR2 SYDVKM. With 5 bases removed from V and 4 bases from J, the gap between germline ends came to 14 bases. This CDR3 comprises 14 residues. The CDR3 here is CASSGDIRFYGYTF. The CDR3 DNA reads TGTGCCAGCAGTGGGGACATCCGTTTCTATGGCTACACCTTC.

V is TRBV24-1 and J is TRBJ1-5; no definite D call. The CDR3 totals 13 residues. V was clipped by 0 bases and J by 5 bases, with 4 bases between them. Germline loops: CDR1 KGHDR, CDR2 SFDVKD. CDR3 sequence: CATSDLRYQPQHF. CDR3 sequence (DNA): TGTGCCACCAGTGATTTGCGGTATCAGCCCCAGCATTTT.

CDR3 residues: CASSRLQGQFF. In DNA, the CDR3 is TGTGCCAGCAGCCGCCTTCAGGGGCAGTTCTTC. The genes are TRBV7-2 and TRBJ2-1; maybe TRBD1 (5 bases). V lost 5 bases to trimming and J lost 12 bases, with 11 bases between them. The germline V gene encodes CDR1 SGHTA and CDR2 FQGNSA. The CDR3 has 11 residues.

V usage is TRBV6-5 and J usage is TRBJ1-5, with unresolved D. The CDR3 loop spans 14 amino acids. The germline gives CDR1 MNHEY, CDR2 SVGAGI. V was pared by 8 bases and J by 2 bases, with 13 bases between. The DNA for the CDR3 is TGTGCCAGCGGACTGGGCCAGGGCAATCAGCCCCAGCATTTT. Translated, it gives CASGLGQGNQPQHF.

This clone was observed once. This sequence joins TRBV6-1 and TRBJ1-3, with a possible D match to TRBD1 (6 bases). The CDR3 length is 19 residues. Germline loops: CDR1 MNHNS, CDR2 SASEGT. Between the trimmed V and J ends, which lost 0 bases and 0 bases, there was a span of 18 bases. CDR3 DNA sequence: TGTGCCAGCAGTGAAGCAGGGGGAAGGGGCGCCAGCTCTGGAAACACCATATATTTT. Its protein product is CASSEAGGRGASSGNTIYF.

J is TRBJ2-5 and V is TRBV18; no clear D gene. The CDR3 is 13 residues long. Trimming took off 4 bases at V and 4 bases at J, with 10 bases between the two ends. Germline V lookup: CDR1 KGHSH, CDR2 LQKENI. As DNA, the CDR3 is TGTGCCAGCTCACTTTTCGGTGGAGAGACCCAGTACTTC. The encoded protein is CASSLFGGETQYF.

In this sample, this clone turned up once. The genes are TRBV10-3 and TRBJ1-2, with a weak D call TRBD1 (6 bases). V lost 0 bases and J lost 4, with 15 bases in between. Germline V lookup: CDR1 ENHRY, CDR2 SYGVKD. The CDR3 has 16 residues. As DNA, the CDR3 is TGTGCCATCAGTGAGTCGCGACAGGCAGGCGTCTATGGCTACACCTTC. This translates into CAISESRQAGVYGYTF.

V usage is TRBV11-2 and J usage is TRBJ2-6; a weak D match, TRBD1 (6 bases). The CDR3 contains 16 residues. V was cut by 7 bases and J by 9 bases, with 22 bases left in between. Germline V CDR1 and CDR2: SGHAT, FQNNGV. CDR3 amino acids: CASTRGQSPEGNVLTF. The CDR3 DNA sequence: TGTGCCAGCACCAGGGGACAATCCCCGGAAGGCAACGTCCTGACTTTC.

This chain connects TRBV3-1 (or the pseudogene TRBV3-2) to TRBJ1-4; D may be TRBD1 (6 bases). This CDR3 spans 15 amino acids. Looked up from germline, CDR1 is LGHDT and CDR2 is YNNKEL (reference sequence). V was trimmed by 4 bases and J by 4 bases, leaving 13 bases between them. Here the CDR3 DNA reads TGTGCCAGCAGCCGCAGGGGCGATCTTAATGAAAAACTGTTTTTT. Protein product: CASSRRGDLNEKLFF.

This chain connects TRBV30 to TRBJ2-5; 7 bases are a match to TRBD2. Looked up from germline, CDR1 is GTSNPN and CDR2 is SVGIG (reference sequence). The CDR3 is 13 amino acids. V dropped 7 bases and J dropped 2; count of bases not matched to a gene: 7. The CDR3 DNA reads as TGTGCCTCCACGACTAGCATGCAAGAGACCCAGTACTTC. It codes for CASTTSMQETQYF.

The rearrangement joins TRBV6-1 to TRBJ1-4, with TRBD1 identical over 9 bases. CDR3 length: 16 amino acids. Germline V gene sequence: CDR1 MNHNS, CDR2 SASEGT. Trimming at V came to 1 base and at J to 8 bases, leaving 8 bases not matched to a gene. The CDR3 region has the DNA TGTGCCAGCAGTGAAGATCCGGGACAGGGTAACGAAAAACTGTTTTTT. Translating it yields CASSEDPGQGNEKLFF.

The rearrangement uses TRBV12-2 and TRBJ1-6; the DNA was not used to check the table's D call, TRBD1. TRBV12-2 is deemed a pseudogene. The CDR3 totals 15 residues. The CDR3: CASRTWTGGISPLHF. CDR3 DNA: TGTGCAAGTCGCACATGGACAGGGGGGATTTCACCCCTCCACTTT.

This sequence joins TRBV6-2 or TRBV6-3 and TRBJ2-7; a weak D match, TRBD2 (5 bases). Germline CDR1 is MNHEY and CDR2 is SVGEGT. This CDR3 comprises 15 residues. V was trimmed by 4 bases and J by 2 bases, leaving 15 bases between them. In nucleotides, the CDR3 is TGTGCCAGCAGTTCGGGTACGAGAGGGACCTACGAGCAGTACTTC. Translating gives CASSSGTRGTYEQYF.

The chain carries TRBV19 and TRBJ1-5, with D unresolved. Germline V gives CDR1 LNHDA, CDR2 SQIVND (reference sequence). V was clipped by 4 bases and J by 0 bases, with 19 bases between them. The CDR3 totals 18 residues. CDR3 bases: TGTGCCAGTAGTAGAGGGAGGAGAACTGGGGATAGCAATCAGCCCCAGCATTTT. This encodes CASSRGRRTGDSNQPQHF.

The genes are TRBV29-1 and TRBJ2-7; D perhaps matches TRBD1 (6 bases). The CDR3 contains 12 residues. Germline assignment: CDR1 SQVTM and CDR2 ANQGSEA. V was cut by 0 bases and J by 6 bases, with 9 bases left in between. Written as DNA, the CDR3 is TGCAGCGTTGAAGAGCAGGGGTTCGAGCAGTACTTC. It translates to CSVEEQGFEQYF.

The rearrangement joins TRBV9 to TRBJ2-2; 9 bases fit TRBD2. Germline CDR1 reads SGDLS; CDR2 reads YYNGEE. After removal of 6 bases from V and 2 bases from J, the junction contained 2 bases not matched to a gene. The CDR3 contains 14 residues. The CDR3 reads CASTGLANTGELFF. CDR3 nucleotides: TGTGCCAGCACGGGACTAGCTAACACCGGGGAGCTGTTTTTT.

A word on this clone: At one boundary the junction diverges from the germline segment, which might be a read error. The V call is TRBV19, the J call TRBJ2-7, with a tentative D call TRBD2 (5 bases). The CDR3 has 15 amino acids. The germline CDR1 and CDR2 sequences are LNHDA and SQIVND (reference sequence). CDR3: CARRTRYEGAYEQYF. The CDR3 DNA sequence: TGTGCCCGTAGAACCCGGTATGAGGGCGCCTACGAGCAGTACTTC.

The gene calls are TRBV10-3 and TRBJ1-5; 7 nucleotides line up with TRBD1. V lost 6 bases to trimming and J lost 3 bases; unmatched junction nucleotides: 5. This CDR3 spans 14 amino acids. CDR1 ENHRY and CDR2 SYGVKD come from the germline V gene. CDR3 region: CAIRAGTDNQPQHF. The CDR3 coding sequence is TGTGCCATCAGAGCCGGGACAGACAATCAGCCCCAGCATTTT.